The source of this T cell receptor (beta chain) is a study of PD-1 blockade in classical Hodgkin lymphoma. The wider study: The study gave patients nivolumab 3 mg/kg intravenously every 2 weeks.

Comments on this clone: Its antigen is as yet unknown.

Sample time point: cycle 4 day 1 (C4D1), after more than 5 weeks of nivolumab. Each and every patient relapsed after autologous stem cell transplantation, and patients got differing brentuximab vedotin exposure. Trimming shortened V by 7 bases and J by 3 bases, and 15 bases separated the two germline ends. Germline values: CDR1 SGHVS, CDR2 FQNEAQ. The length of the CDR3 is 14 residues. The table came from immunoSEQ multiplex PCR; TCRdb's copy has only in-frame clones and leaves some out. The sample records 50,000 or so clones, 90% being singletons. Study conclusions and caveats: Reports indicated that newly diagnosed patients had lower baseline TCR diversity than healthy donors did. Diversity similar to that of newly diagnosed patients was seen at baseline in complete responders. Patients who began taking nivolumab under 1 year after ASCT were left out.

This chain links TRBV7-8 with TRBJ1-2; D gene unclear. The starting material was peripheral blood mononuclear cells (PBMCs), obtained before the fourth cycle of nivolumab. The origin of this receptor is a human donor with classical Hodgkin lymphoma. CDR3 loop: CASTAGTSYYGYTF. DNA for the CDR3: TGTGCCAGCACCGCTGGCACCTCCTACTATGGCTACACCTTC.